This TCR beta chain was obtained from a study of blood T cell repertoires in COVID-19. Per the study methods: Cell counts per sample came from amplifying reference gene primers. Method: immunoSEQ multiplex PCR; TCRdb's copy keeps in-frame clones and lacks some. The D gene and trimming were derived from the DNA, and the V and J assignments and clone size from that table. The data show approximately 170,000 clones, roughly 80% seen once. The CDR3 has 18 residues. Unmatched junction bases numbered 11, after V lost 5 bases and J lost 6 bases. Looked up from germline, CDR1 is MNHEY and CDR2 is SMNVEV (reference sequence).

The J gene is TRBJ2-2, the V gene TRBV27; 14 nucleotides agree with TRBD2. Source material: peripheral blood. This TCR came from a man between 65 and 85 years old with active or convalescent COVID-19. The chain's CDR3 is CASSAGLAGAGFAGELFF. As DNA, the CDR3 is TGTGCCAGCAGTGCGGGACTAGCGGGAGCGGGGTTCGCCGGGGAGCTGTTTTTT.